The table lists the clone carrying this T cell receptor (beta chain) with many counts. Its antigen is not identified. A single record per CDR3 protein comes from TCRdb applying MiXCR to the multiplex PCR reads. The table has roughly 80,000 distinct CDR3 sequences, approximately 19% seen once. This entry comes from a study of breast tumors, draining lymph nodes, adjacent tissues. Samples came from axillary lymph nodes draining the breast cancer. Notes on the study in general: The lymph node origin of tumor T cells was framed as consistent with a hypothesis, not demonstrated. Compared with basal-like, luminal-like tumors shared significantly more repertoire with nontumor tissue. Tumor repertoires ranked between lymph nodes and nontumor tissue in diversity, with V and J gene preferences.

J lost 2 bases, V lost 7 bases, and 4 bases had no gene match. This CDR3 is 13 amino acids long. Germline V gives CDR1 MNHEY, CDR2 SMNVEV (reference sequence). The source material was axillary lymph node tissue. The sequence was collected from a female donor with breast cancer. Some clones in this sample may be carry-over from other donors' samples. J is TRBJ2-5 and V is TRBV27; 7 bases are a match to TRBD1. The CDR3 spells CASTRGPQETQYF. The CDR3 DNA reads TGTGCCAGCACTAGGGGGCCTCAAGAGACCCAGTACTTC.